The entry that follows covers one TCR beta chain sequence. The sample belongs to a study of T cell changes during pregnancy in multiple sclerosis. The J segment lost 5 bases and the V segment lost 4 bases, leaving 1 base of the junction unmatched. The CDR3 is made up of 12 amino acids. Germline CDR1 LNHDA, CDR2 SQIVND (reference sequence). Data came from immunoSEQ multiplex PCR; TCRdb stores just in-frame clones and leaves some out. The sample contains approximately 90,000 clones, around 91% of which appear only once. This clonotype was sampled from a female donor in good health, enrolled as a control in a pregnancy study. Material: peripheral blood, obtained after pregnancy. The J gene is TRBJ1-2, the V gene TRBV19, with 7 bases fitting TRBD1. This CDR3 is CASSKQGYGYTF. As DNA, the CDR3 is TGTGCCAGTAGTAAACAGGGGTATGGCTACACCTTC.